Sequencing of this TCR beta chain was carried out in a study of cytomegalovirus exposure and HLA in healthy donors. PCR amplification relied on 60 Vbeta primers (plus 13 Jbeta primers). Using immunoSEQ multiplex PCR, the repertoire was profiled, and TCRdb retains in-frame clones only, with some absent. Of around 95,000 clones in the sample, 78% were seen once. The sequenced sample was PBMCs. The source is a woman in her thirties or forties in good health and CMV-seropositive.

This CDR3 is CASSSLTGFQETQYF. In nucleotides, the CDR3 is TGCGCCAGCAGCTCACTCACAGGGTTCCAAGAGACCCAGTACTTC. This chain links TRBV5-1 with TRBJ2-5, with a possible D match to TRBD1 (6 bases). CDR1 and CDR2 (germline): SGHRS, YFSETQ. CDR3 length: 15 amino acids. Trimming pared 3 bases from V and 1 base from J, leaving 13 bases between.